The T cell receptor beta chain described here comes from a study of blood T cell repertoires in COVID-19. Study in general: Italy, Spain and the United States were the sources of the convalescent and acute COVID-19 samples. PBMCs, B-cell-depleted T cells, or T cells provided the cDNA or gDNA that made up the material.

The method was immunoSEQ multiplex PCR; TCRdb's version includes in-frame clones alone and lacks a portion of them. This table holds around 150,000 clones, approximately 83% found once. V gave up 4 bases and J gave up 5 bases, with 19 bases separating them. The CDR3 runs 15 residues. CDR1 SGDLS and CDR2 YYNGEE come from the germline V gene. This clone was observed a few times. Clinical history as reported by participants underpinned cohort assignment. This receptor was taken from an older woman who had recovered from COVID-19. The specimen sequenced was PBMCs or T cells enriched from blood (not recorded which). This sequence joins TRBV9 and TRBJ2-7, with D perhaps TRBD2 (5 bases). The DNA of the CDR3 is TGTGCCAGCAGCATGGACTGGTCGACAAGGAACGAGCAGTACTTC. Protein: CASSMDWSTRNEQYF.